Presented here are 5 T cell receptor beta chains from one specimen sequenced in a study of OX40 agonist ivuxolimab in advanced cancers. Here immunoSEQ multiplex PCR was the method, and the copy in TCRdb shows in-frame clones only, minus some. Here the sample spans tens of thousands of clones, around 90% being singletons. Source: CD4+ or CD8+ T cells sorted from blood, taken in a trial of the OX40 agonist ivuxolimab. The source of these receptors is an adult with an advanced solid tumor such as melanoma, head and neck, liver or kidney cancer.

The chain joins TRBV27 to TRBJ2-7; TRBD2 matches at 9 bases. CDR3 size: 15 residues. V trimming: 5 bases; J trimming: 7 bases; junction bases outside the gene matches: 12. Germline CDR1 is MNHEY and CDR2 is SMNVEV (reference sequence). CDR3: CASSLTSGTSGEQYF. In nucleotides, the CDR3 is TGTGCCAGCAGTCTGACTAGCGGTACTTCGGGGGAGCAGTACTTC.

The V and J genes are TRBV6-5 and TRBJ1-5; D call uncertain. Germline lookup yields CDR1 MNHEY and CDR2 SVGAGI. This CDR3 region has 13 residues. Between the trimmed V and J ends, which lost 5 bases and 7 bases, there was a span of 12 bases. CDR3 nucleotide sequence: TGTGCCAGCAGTCCGGACCGGAAGCAGCCCCAGCATTTT. Its protein product is CASSPDRKQPQHF.

The chain employs TRBV6-6 and TRBJ2-7; D unresolved. Germline-derived CDR1 and CDR2 are MNHNY and SVGAGI (reference sequence). This CDR3 region has 11 residues. Trimming removed 0 bases at V and 6 bases at J, with 3 bases between. The CDR3 reads CASSYSVEQYF. DNA for the CDR3: TGTGCCAGCAGTTACTCAGTCGAGCAGTACTTC.

The V and J genes are TRBV19 and TRBJ2-1; 12 bases are a match to TRBD2. CDR1 is LNHDA and CDR2 is SQIVND in the germline V gene (reference sequence). The CDR3 runs 15 residues. The junction had 7 bases not matched to a gene; V was cut back by 5 bases and J by 8 bases. The DNA for the CDR3 is TGTGCCAGTAGTTTCGGACTAGCGGGAAACTATGAGCAGTTCTTC. The encoded protein is CASSFGLAGNYEQFF.

This clone has only one observation. J is TRBJ1-1 and V is TRBV5-1; 9 bases line up with TRBD1. CDR3 size: 13 residues. The V segment lost 6 bases and the J segment 5 bases; nucleotides outside the gene matches: 5. Germline V gene data show CDR1 as SGHRS and CDR2 as YFSETQ. For the CDR3, the DNA is TGCGCCAGCAAACCGGGACAGGGAACTGAAGCTTTCTTT. This encodes CASKPGQGTEAFF.